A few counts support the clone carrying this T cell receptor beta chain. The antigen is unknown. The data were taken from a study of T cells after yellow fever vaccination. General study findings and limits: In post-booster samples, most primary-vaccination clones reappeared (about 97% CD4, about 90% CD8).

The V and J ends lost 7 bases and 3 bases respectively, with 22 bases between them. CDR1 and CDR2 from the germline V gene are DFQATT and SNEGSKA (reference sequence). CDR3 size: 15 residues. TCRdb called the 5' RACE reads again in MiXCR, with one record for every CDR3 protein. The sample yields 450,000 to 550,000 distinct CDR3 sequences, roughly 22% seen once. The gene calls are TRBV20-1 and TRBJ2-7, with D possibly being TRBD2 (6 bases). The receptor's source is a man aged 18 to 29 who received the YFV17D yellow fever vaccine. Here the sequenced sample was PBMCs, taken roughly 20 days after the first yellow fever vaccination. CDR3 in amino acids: CSVPAGGGAIYEQYF. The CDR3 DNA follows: TGCAGTGTCCCCGCCGGGGGTGGAGCAATCTACGAGCAGTACTTC.